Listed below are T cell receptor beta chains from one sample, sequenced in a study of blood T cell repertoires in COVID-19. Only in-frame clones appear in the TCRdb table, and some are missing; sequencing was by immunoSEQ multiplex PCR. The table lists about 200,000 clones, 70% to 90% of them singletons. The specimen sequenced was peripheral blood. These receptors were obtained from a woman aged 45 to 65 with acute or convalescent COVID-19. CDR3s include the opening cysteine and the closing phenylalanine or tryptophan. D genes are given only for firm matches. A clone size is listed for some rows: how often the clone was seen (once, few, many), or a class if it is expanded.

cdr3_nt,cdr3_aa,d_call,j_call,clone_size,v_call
TGTGCCAGCAGCGTAGACGCTAGCGGGACCACAGATACGCAGTATTTT,CASSVDASGTTDTQYF,TRBD2,TRBJ2-3,once,TRBV9
TGTGCCAGCTCCGGGACAGCTAACTATGGCTACACCTTC,CASSGTANYGYTF,TRBD1,TRBJ1-2,-,TRBV18
TGTGCCATCAGTGGAACGACGACAGTTGAAGCTTTCTTT,CAISGTTTVEAFF,-,TRBJ1-1,-,TRBV10-3
TGTGCCAGCAGCTTAGGTAGGGGGAATCTCGAGCAGTACTTC,CASSLGRGNLEQYF,-,TRBJ2-7,-,TRBV7-2
TGTGCCAGCAGTTCCCGACAGGGTAGGAGCTACACCTTC,CASSSRQGRSYTF,TRBD1,TRBJ1-2,-,TRBV6-6
TGTGCCAGCAGCACGGGGAGCACAGATACGCAGTATTTT,CASSTGSTDTQYF,-,TRBJ2-3,-,TRBV12-3/TRBV12-4
TGTGCCAGCAGGTCACCAGGGAGGGGGGACACTGAAGCTTTCTTT,CASRSPGRGDTEAFF,-,TRBJ1-1,-,TRBV6-5
TGTGCCAGCAGCAAAGGAAGGGTGGAGGAGGAGGGCCCCCTCCACTTT,CASSKGRVEEEGPLHF,-,TRBJ1-6,few,TRBV21-1
TGTGCCAGCAGGCCGGGAGTGGGAGATACGCAGTATTTT,CASRPGVGDTQYF,-,TRBJ2-3,-,TRBV12-3/TRBV12-4
TGTGCCAGCAGCCAACGCCAGGGACAGGGATCGGGAAACACCATATATTTT,CASSQRQGQGSGNTIYF,TRBD1,TRBJ1-3,-,TRBV3-1/TRBV3-2
TGTGCCAGTAGTATATGGGGCCGTGGCTACACCTTC,CASSIWGRGYTF,-,TRBJ1-2,-,TRBV19
TGTGCCACCAGTGACGCAGGGAAGTCCTACGAGCAGTACTTC,CATSDAGKSYEQYF,-,TRBJ2-7,-,TRBV24-1
TGTGCCAGCAGCTTAGCGGGGGCGTTCTACGAGCAGTACTTC,CASSLAGAFYEQYF,-,TRBJ2-7,-,TRBV7-2
TGTGCCAGCAGCCCAGGGTCCAGAGAGACCCAGTACTTC,CASSPGSRETQYF,-,TRBJ2-5,few,TRBV7-9
TGTGCCAGCAGTTACTCGACTTGGGGAGGGAGCAATCAGCCCCAGCATTTT,CASSYSTWGGSNQPQHF,-,TRBJ1-5,-,TRBV6-2/TRBV6-3
TGTGCCAGCTCACCCGCCCCAACACCAAACTATGGCTACACCTTC,CASSPAPTPNYGYTF,-,TRBJ1-2,once,TRBV18